A selection of T cell receptor beta chains follows, all from one sample in a study of CD8+CD57+ T cells in acquired aplastic anemia. Using its own MiXCR run on the reads, TCRdb lists one record per CDR3 protein. Of about 190,000 distinct CDR3 sequences in the sample, roughly half were seen once. The sample comprised sorted CD4+, CD8+, or CD8+CD57+ T cells (not recorded which) from PBMCs. The source of these receptors is a human donor with aplastic anemia. Each CDR3 is given with its conserved first and last residue. D genes are given only for firm matches. Rows give clone size only sometimes, using once, few, many, or a class for an expanded clone.

d_gene: -
j_gene: TRBJ2-2
v_gene: TRBV7-9
abundance: -
CDR3aa: CASSLAGNTGELFF
CDR3nt: TGTGCCAGCAGCTTGGCAGGGAACACCGGGGAGCTGTTTTTT

d_gene: TRBD2
j_gene: TRBJ2-5
v_gene: TRBV25-1
abundance: -
CDR3aa: CASTLRGLAGVETQYF
CDR3nt: TGTGCCAGCACCCTACGGGGACTAGCGGGAGTCGAGACCCAGTACTTC

d_gene: TRBD2
j_gene: TRBJ2-3
v_gene: TRBV20-1
abundance: -
CDR3aa: CSAHASGRDTQYF
CDR3nt: TGCAGTGCCCACGCTAGCGGGAGAGATACGCAGTATTTT

d_gene: TRBD1
j_gene: TRBJ2-5
v_gene: TRBV15
abundance: -
CDR3aa: CATSSRLQGDGVTQYF
CDR3nt: TGTGCCACCAGCAGCAGATTACAGGGGGATGGGGTGACCCAGTACTTC

d_gene: TRBD1
j_gene: TRBJ2-7
v_gene: TRBV29-1
abundance: -
CDR3aa: CSGGQRNEQYF
CDR3nt: TGCAGCGGGGGACAGCGTAACGAGCAGTACTTC

d_gene: -
j_gene: TRBJ2-1
v_gene: TRBV7-3
abundance: -
CDR3aa: CASSFEGGFYNEQFF
CDR3nt: TGTGCCAGCAGCTTTGAGGGGGGCTTCTACAATGAGCAGTTCTTC

d_gene: TRBD1
j_gene: TRBJ1-2
v_gene: TRBV20-1
abundance: -
CDR3aa: CSALTGEHGYTF
CDR3nt: TGCAGTGCCCTTACAGGGGAACATGGCTACACCTTC

d_gene: TRBD2
j_gene: TRBJ2-5
v_gene: TRBV6-1
abundance: many
CDR3aa: CASSGIGGEETQYF
CDR3nt: TGTGCCAGCAGTGGGATTGGGGGGGAAGAGACCCAGTACTTC

d_gene: -
j_gene: TRBJ1-1
v_gene: TRBV6-6
abundance: once
CDR3aa: CASSYGGWRAEAFF
CDR3nt: TGTGCCAGCAGTTATGGAGGCTGGAGGGCTGAAGCTTTCTTT

d_gene: -
j_gene: TRBJ2-2
v_gene: TRBV25-1
abundance: few
CDR3aa: CASSELATTGELFF
CDR3nt: TGTGCCAGCAGTGAATTGGCGACCACCGGGGAGCTGTTTTTT

d_gene: TRBD1
j_gene: TRBJ1-6
v_gene: TRBV9
abundance: -
CDR3aa: CASSLPTGTGDSPLHF
CDR3nt: TGTGCCAGCAGCTTACCAACCGGGACAGGGGATTCACCCCTCCACTTT

d_gene: -
j_gene: TRBJ1-4
v_gene: TRBV15
abundance: -
CDR3aa: CATSRGGQNEKLFF
CDR3nt: TGTGCCACCAGCAGGGGGGGCCAGAATGAAAAACTGTTTTTT

d_gene: TRBD1
j_gene: TRBJ2-3
v_gene: TRBV19
abundance: -
CDR3aa: CASSIGTGVPDTQYF
CDR3nt: TGTGCCAGTAGTATCGGGACAGGGGTCCCAGATACGCAGTATTTT

d_gene: -
j_gene: TRBJ2-3
v_gene: TRBV2
abundance: -
CDR3aa: CASSIGDLSTDTQYF
CDR3nt: TGTGCCAGCAGTATAGGGGACCTGAGCACAGATACGCAGTATTTT

d_gene: -
j_gene: TRBJ2-1
v_gene: TRBV9
abundance: many
CDR3aa: CASSADGSSYNEQFF
CDR3nt: TGTGCCAGCAGCGCTGACGGTTCGTCTTACAATGAGCAGTTCTTC

d_gene: -
j_gene: TRBJ1-5
v_gene: TRBV2
abundance: -
CDR3aa: CASSARYGVDQPQHF
CDR3nt: TGTGCCAGCAGTGCGAGGTACGGGGTTGATCAGCCCCAGCATTTT

d_gene: -
j_gene: TRBJ1-2
v_gene: TRBV11-2
abundance: -
CDR3aa: CASSLGVSYGYTF
CDR3nt: TGTGCCAGCAGCTTAGGGGTTAGTTATGGCTACACCTTC

d_gene: TRBD2
j_gene: TRBJ2-7
v_gene: TRBV12-3/TRBV12-4
abundance: many
CDR3aa: CASSFSSGKPKQYF
CDR3nt: TGTGCCAGCAGTTTCTCCAGCGGGAAACCCAAGCAGTACTTC

d_gene: TRBD1
j_gene: TRBJ1-2
v_gene: TRBV5-1
abundance: -
CDR3aa: CASSLGGQVDGYTF
CDR3nt: TGCGCCAGCAGCTTGGGGGGACAGGTCGATGGCTACACCTTC

d_gene: -
j_gene: TRBJ2-2
v_gene: TRBV12-3/TRBV12-4
abundance: -
CDR3aa: CASSPARGVPNTGELFF
CDR3nt: TGTGCCAGCAGTCCTGCAAGGGGGGTTCCCAACACCGGGGAGCTGTTTTTT

d_gene: -
j_gene: TRBJ1-5
v_gene: TRBV2
abundance: many
CDR3aa: CASSESTGRQPQHF
CDR3nt: TGTGCCAGCAGTGAGTCAACAGGGCGACAGCCCCAGCATTTT

d_gene: -
j_gene: TRBJ1-1
v_gene: TRBV2
abundance: -
CDR3aa: CASTTYPENTEAFF
CDR3nt: TGTGCCAGCACCACCTACCCAGAGAACACTGAAGCTTTCTTT

d_gene: -
j_gene: TRBJ2-2
v_gene: TRBV19
abundance: few
CDR3aa: CASSIRESHTGELFF
CDR3nt: TGTGCCAGTAGTATACGGGAGAGCCACACCGGGGAGCTGTTTTTT

d_gene: TRBD1
j_gene: TRBJ1-3
v_gene: TRBV5-1
abundance: few
CDR3aa: CASSLGPEGATIYF
CDR3nt: TGCGCCAGCAGCTTGGGGCCCGAGGGGGCCACCATATATTTT

d_gene: -
j_gene: TRBJ2-5
v_gene: TRBV7-8
abundance: -
CDR3aa: CASSFRRIQETQYF
CDR3nt: TGTGCCAGCAGCTTCCGCCGGATCCAAGAGACCCAGTACTTC

d_gene: -
j_gene: TRBJ2-7
v_gene: TRBV29-1
abundance: few
CDR3aa: CSVEELGEQYF
CDR3nt: TGCAGCGTGGAAGAGTTAGGCGAGCAGTACTTC

d_gene: -
j_gene: TRBJ1-2
v_gene: TRBV29-1
abundance: -
CDR3aa: CSVEDTDYGYTF
CDR3nt: TGCAGCGTTGAAGATACGGACTATGGCTACACCTTC

d_gene: -
j_gene: TRBJ1-6
v_gene: TRBV20-1
abundance: -
CDR3aa: CSARDIVGTRRNSPLHF
CDR3nt: TGCAGTGCTAGAGATATCGTAGGTACCAGAAGAAATTCACCCCTCCACTTT

d_gene: -
j_gene: TRBJ2-7
v_gene: TRBV9
abundance: -
CDR3aa: CASSPSAKGGPYEQYF
CDR3nt: TGTGCCAGCAGCCCGTCGGCCAAGGGGGGACCCTACGAGCAGTACTTC

d_gene: -
j_gene: TRBJ1-2
v_gene: TRBV12-3/TRBV12-4
abundance: -
CDR3aa: CASSLWGGHGYTF
CDR3nt: TGTGCCAGCAGTTTGTGGGGGGGCCATGGCTACACCTTC

d_gene: TRBD1
j_gene: TRBJ1-5
v_gene: TRBV6-2/TRBV6-3
abundance: -
CDR3aa: CASSYNRGMYF
CDR3nt: TGTGCCAGCAGTTATAACAGGGGGATGTATTTT

d_gene: -
j_gene: TRBJ1-4
v_gene: TRBV7-8
abundance: few
CDR3aa: CASSFLGAEKLFF
CDR3nt: TGTGCCAGCAGTTTTCTGGGGGCCGAAAAACTGTTTTTT

d_gene: -
j_gene: TRBJ1-1
v_gene: TRBV29-1
abundance: -
CDR3aa: CSVEQPGFSAFF
CDR3nt: TGCAGCGTTGAACAGCCCGGTTTTTCAGCTTTCTTT

d_gene: TRBD2
j_gene: TRBJ2-7
v_gene: TRBV15
abundance: -
CDR3aa: CATSRVGGPGGQRTLYEQYF
CDR3nt: TGTGCCACCAGCAGAGTGGGAGGACCGGGAGGGCAGAGGACGCTCTACGAGCAGTACTTC

d_gene: -
j_gene: TRBJ1-5
v_gene: TRBV7-2
abundance: -
CDR3aa: CASSFEGGVSQPQHF
CDR3nt: TGTGCCAGCAGCTTTGAAGGGGGAGTAAGTCAGCCCCAGCATTTT

d_gene: -
j_gene: TRBJ2-7
v_gene: TRBV6-4
abundance: few
CDR3aa: CAAPVDEQYF
CDR3nt: TGTGCCGCCCCAGTGGACGAGCAGTACTTC

d_gene: -
j_gene: TRBJ2-3
v_gene: TRBV10-3
abundance: few
CDR3aa: CAISVGRLTSTDTQYF
CDR3nt: TGTGCCATCAGTGTGGGCAGGCTCACTAGCACAGATACGCAGTATTTT

d_gene: -
j_gene: TRBJ1-2
v_gene: TRBV20-1
abundance: few
CDR3aa: CSASVQALTWGYTF
CDR3nt: TGCAGTGCTAGTGTCCAGGCTCTAACTTGGGGCTACACCTTC

d_gene: -
j_gene: TRBJ2-5
v_gene: TRBV4-1
abundance: many
CDR3aa: CASSGQGRLGPQETQYF
CDR3nt: TGCGCCAGCAGCGGTCAGGGCCGGTTGGGTCCACAAGAGACCCAGTACTTC

d_gene: -
j_gene: TRBJ1-2
v_gene: TRBV19
abundance: -
CDR3aa: CASSQAAYYGYTF
CDR3nt: TGTGCCAGTAGTCAGGCGGCATACTATGGCTACACCTTC

d_gene: -
j_gene: TRBJ2-7
v_gene: TRBV7-9
abundance: -
CDR3aa: CASNFVGREQYF
CDR3nt: TGTGCCAGCAACTTTGTGGGTCGCGAGCAGTACTTC

d_gene: TRBD2
j_gene: TRBJ2-3
v_gene: TRBV4-2
abundance: few
CDR3aa: CASSHGTSGVDDTQYF
CDR3nt: TGTGCCAGCAGCCACGGGACTAGCGGGGTGGATGATACGCAGTATTTT

d_gene: TRBD2
j_gene: TRBJ2-1
v_gene: TRBV5-1
abundance: -
CDR3aa: CASSSGTSGNEQFF
CDR3nt: TGCGCCAGCAGCTCAGGGACTAGCGGCAATGAGCAGTTCTTC

d_gene: TRBD1
j_gene: TRBJ2-1
v_gene: TRBV6-1
abundance: few
CDR3aa: CASRDRGGESYNEQFF
CDR3nt: TGTGCCAGCAGGGACAGGGGCGGAGAATCCTACAATGAGCAGTTCTTC

d_gene: -
j_gene: TRBJ1-1
v_gene: TRBV19
abundance: -
CDR3aa: CASSLSGANTEAFF
CDR3nt: TGTGCCAGTAGCCTATCGGGGGCGAACACTGAAGCTTTCTTT

d_gene: -
j_gene: TRBJ2-7
v_gene: TRBV4-2
abundance: -
CDR3aa: CASSQEVEVGEQYF
CDR3nt: TGTGCCAGCAGCCAAGAGGTTGAGGTGGGCGAGCAGTACTTC

d_gene: TRBD2
j_gene: TRBJ2-7
v_gene: TRBV5-4
abundance: -
CDR3aa: CASSLGASGVTYEQYF
CDR3nt: TGTGCCAGCAGCTTGGGGGCTAGCGGGGTAACCTACGAGCAGTACTTC

d_gene: TRBD1
j_gene: TRBJ2-7
v_gene: TRBV29-1
abundance: -
CDR3aa: CSVYSGGSYEQYF
CDR3nt: TGCAGCGTGTACTCAGGGGGCTCCTACGAGCAGTACTTC

d_gene: -
j_gene: TRBJ2-7
v_gene: TRBV7-2
abundance: -
CDR3aa: CASSRARVASYEQYF
CDR3nt: TGTGCCAGCAGCCGCGCCCGGGTAGCCTCCTACGAGCAGTACTTC

d_gene: TRBD2
j_gene: TRBJ2-7
v_gene: TRBV6-1
abundance: many
CDR3aa: CASTRGGTSHEQYF
CDR3nt: TGTGCCAGCACCCGAGGGGGGACTAGCCACGAGCAGTACTTC

d_gene: TRBD1
j_gene: TRBJ1-3
v_gene: TRBV9
abundance: -
CDR3aa: CASSAGGAVNTIYF
CDR3nt: TGTGCCAGCAGCGCAGGGGGCGCCGTGAACACCATATATTTT

d_gene: TRBD1
j_gene: TRBJ2-5
v_gene: TRBV2
abundance: -
CDR3aa: CASSAFRTGGETQYF
CDR3nt: TGTGCCAGCAGTGCTTTCCGGACAGGAGGAGAGACCCAGTACTTC

d_gene: -
j_gene: TRBJ1-1
v_gene: TRBV25-1
abundance: -
CDR3aa: CAIGDTLTEAFF
CDR3nt: TGTGCCATAGGGGACACCCTCACTGAAGCTTTCTTT